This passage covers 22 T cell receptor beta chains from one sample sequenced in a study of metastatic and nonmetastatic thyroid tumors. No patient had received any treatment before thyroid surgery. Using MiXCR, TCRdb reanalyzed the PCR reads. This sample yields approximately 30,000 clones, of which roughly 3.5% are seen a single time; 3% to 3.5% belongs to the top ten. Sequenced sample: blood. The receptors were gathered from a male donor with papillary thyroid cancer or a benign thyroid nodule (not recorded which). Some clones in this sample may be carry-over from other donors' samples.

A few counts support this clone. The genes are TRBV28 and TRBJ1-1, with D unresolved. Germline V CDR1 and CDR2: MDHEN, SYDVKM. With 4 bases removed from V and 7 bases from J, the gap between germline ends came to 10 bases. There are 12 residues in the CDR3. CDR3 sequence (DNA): TGTGCCAGCAGTTCCCCCCCGTTTGAAGCTTTCTTT. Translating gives CASSSPPFEAFF.

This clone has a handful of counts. The DNA for the CDR3 is TGTGCCACCAGCAGGGCCCACAAAGATACGCAGTATTTT. Translating gives CATSRAHKDTQYF. The chain uses TRBV15 and TRBJ2-3; no clear D gene. V was pared by 3 bases and J by 5 bases, with 9 bases between. The germline CDR1 and CDR2 sequences are LNHNV and YYDKDF (reference sequence). The CDR3 length is 13 residues. The whole variable domain, filled in from reference TRBV15 and TRBJ2-3, reads DAMVIQNPRYQVTQFGKPVTLSCSQTLNHNVMYWYQQKSSQAPKLLFHYYDKDFNNEADTPDNFQSRRPNTSFCFLDIRSPGLGDTAMYLCATSRAHKDTQYFGPGTRLTVL.

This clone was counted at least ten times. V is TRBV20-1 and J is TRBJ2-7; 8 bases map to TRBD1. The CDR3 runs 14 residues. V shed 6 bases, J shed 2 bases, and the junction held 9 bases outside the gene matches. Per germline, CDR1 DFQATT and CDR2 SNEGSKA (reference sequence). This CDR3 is CSAMNWDRPYEQYF. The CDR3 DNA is TGCAGTGCCATGAACTGGGACAGGCCCTACGAGCAGTACTTC.

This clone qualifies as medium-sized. CDR3 region: CASSEGWQINEKLFF. DNA for the CDR3: TGTGCCAGCAGTGAAGGGTGGCAGATTAATGAAAAACTGTTTTTT. The V gene is TRBV6-1, the J gene TRBJ1-4; D not certain. Germline CDR1 reads MNHNS; CDR2 reads SASEGT. The CDR3 length is 15 residues. Trimming shortened V by 1 base and J by 4 bases, and 10 bases separated the two germline ends.

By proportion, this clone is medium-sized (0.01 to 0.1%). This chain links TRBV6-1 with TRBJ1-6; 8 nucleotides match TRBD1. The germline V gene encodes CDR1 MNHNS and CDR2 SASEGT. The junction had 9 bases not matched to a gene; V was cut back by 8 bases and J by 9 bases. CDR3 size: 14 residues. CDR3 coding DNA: TGTGCCAGCTGGAGACAGGGGAAAGGTTCACCCCTCCACTTT. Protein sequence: CASWRQGKGSPLHF.

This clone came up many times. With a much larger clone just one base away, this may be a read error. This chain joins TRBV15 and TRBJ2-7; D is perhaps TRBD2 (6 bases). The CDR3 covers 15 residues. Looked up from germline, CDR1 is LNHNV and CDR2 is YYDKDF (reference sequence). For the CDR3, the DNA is TGTGCCACCAGCAGAAGGCTTGGGGACTCCTACGAGCAGCACTTC. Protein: CATSRRLGDSYEQHF.

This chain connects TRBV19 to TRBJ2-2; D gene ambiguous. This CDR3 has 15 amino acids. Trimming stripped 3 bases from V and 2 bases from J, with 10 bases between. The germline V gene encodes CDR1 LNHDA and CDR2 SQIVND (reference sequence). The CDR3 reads CASSIVFTNTGELFF. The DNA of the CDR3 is TGTGCCAGTAGTATTGTATTTACTAACACCGGGGAGCTGTTTTTT.

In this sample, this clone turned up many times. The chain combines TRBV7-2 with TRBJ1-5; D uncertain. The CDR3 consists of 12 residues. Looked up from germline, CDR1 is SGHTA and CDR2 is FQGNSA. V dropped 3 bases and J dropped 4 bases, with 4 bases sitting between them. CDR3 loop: CASSFPNQPQHF. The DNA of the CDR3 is TGTGCCAGCAGCTTCCCAAATCAGCCCCAGCATTTT.

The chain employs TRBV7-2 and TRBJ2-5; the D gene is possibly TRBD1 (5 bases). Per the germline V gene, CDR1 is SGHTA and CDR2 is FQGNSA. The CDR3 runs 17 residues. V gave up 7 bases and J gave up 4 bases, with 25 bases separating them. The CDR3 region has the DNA TGTGCCAGCAACTTGAAATCTGGACACAAGACATTAGAGACCCAGTACTTC. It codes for CASNLKSGHKTLETQYF. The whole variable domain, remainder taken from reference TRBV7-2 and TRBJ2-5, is GAGVSQSPSNKVTEKGKDVELRCDPISGHTALYWYRQSLGQGLEFLIYFQGNSAPDKSGLPSDRFSAERTGGSVSTLTIQRTQQEDSAVYLCASNLKSGHKTLETQYFGPGTRLLVL.

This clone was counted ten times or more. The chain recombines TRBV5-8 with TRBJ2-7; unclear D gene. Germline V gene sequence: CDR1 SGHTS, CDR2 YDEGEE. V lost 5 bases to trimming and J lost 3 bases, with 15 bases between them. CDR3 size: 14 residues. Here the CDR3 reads CASSASGPVYEQYF. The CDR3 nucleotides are TGTGCCAGCAGTGCGTCGGGCCCGGTCTACGAGCAGTACTTC.

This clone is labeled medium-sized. In DNA form, the CDR3 reads TGCAGTGCTAGCCGACAGGGGTACTATGGCTACACCTTC. Its translation is CSASRQGYYGYTF. This sequence joins TRBV20-1 and TRBJ1-2, with 8 bases that match TRBD1. CDR1 is DFQATT, CDR2 SNEGSKA, per germline (reference sequence). The CDR3 has 13 amino acids. The V gene end was trimmed by 3 bases and the J gene end by 3 bases; junction bases not matched to a gene: 3.

The CDR3 sequence: CSAGDRDTDTQYF. The CDR3 DNA reads TGCAGTGCTGGTGACAGGGACACAGATACGCAGTATTTT. The chain employs TRBV20-1 and TRBJ2-3; the match to TRBD1 covers 7 bases. There are 13 residues in the CDR3. Germline trimming cut 5 bases from V and 2 bases from J; bases unmatched to any gene: 4. From germline, CDR1 is DFQATT and CDR2 SNEGSKA (reference sequence).

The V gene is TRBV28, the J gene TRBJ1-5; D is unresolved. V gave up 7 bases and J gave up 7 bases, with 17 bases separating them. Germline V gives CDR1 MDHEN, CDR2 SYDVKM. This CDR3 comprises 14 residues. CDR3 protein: CASIGWKVWQPQHF. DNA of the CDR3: TGTGCCAGCATTGGGTGGAAAGTGTGGCAGCCCCAGCATTTT.

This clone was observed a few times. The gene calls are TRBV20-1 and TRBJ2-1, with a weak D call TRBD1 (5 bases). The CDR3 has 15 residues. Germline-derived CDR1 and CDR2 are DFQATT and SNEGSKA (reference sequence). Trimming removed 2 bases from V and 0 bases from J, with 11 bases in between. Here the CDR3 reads CSARLDSLSYNEQFF. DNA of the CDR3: TGCAGTGCTAGATTAGACAGCCTCTCCTACAATGAGCAGTTCTTC.

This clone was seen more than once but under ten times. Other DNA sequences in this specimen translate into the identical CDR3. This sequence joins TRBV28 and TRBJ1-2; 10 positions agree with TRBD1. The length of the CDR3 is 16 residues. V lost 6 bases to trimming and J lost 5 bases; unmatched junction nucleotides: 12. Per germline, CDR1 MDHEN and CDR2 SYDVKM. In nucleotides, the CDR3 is TGTGCCAGCAGCGCAAGGAGGACAGGGGGAGGATATGGCTACACCTTC. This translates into CASSARRTGGGYGYTF.

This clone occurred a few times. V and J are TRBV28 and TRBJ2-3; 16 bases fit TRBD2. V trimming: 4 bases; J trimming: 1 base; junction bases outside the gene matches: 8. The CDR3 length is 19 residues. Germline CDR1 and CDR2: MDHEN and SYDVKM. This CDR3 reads CASSSGLAGGPGGTDTQYF. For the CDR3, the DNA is TGTGCCAGCAGTTCGGGACTAGCGGGAGGGCCGGGCGGCACAGATACGCAGTATTTT.

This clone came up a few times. The CDR3 protein is CASSSGRDSGELFF. The CDR3 DNA reads TGTGCCAGCAGTTCGGGACGAGACTCCGGGGAGCTGTTTTTT. The gene calls are TRBV6-9 and TRBJ2-2; D may match TRBD1 or TRBD2 (5 bases each). This CDR3 is built from 14 residues. V was shortened by 4 bases and J by 6 bases, with 12 bases between the two germline ends. The germline V gene encodes CDR1 MNHGY and CDR2 SVAAGI.

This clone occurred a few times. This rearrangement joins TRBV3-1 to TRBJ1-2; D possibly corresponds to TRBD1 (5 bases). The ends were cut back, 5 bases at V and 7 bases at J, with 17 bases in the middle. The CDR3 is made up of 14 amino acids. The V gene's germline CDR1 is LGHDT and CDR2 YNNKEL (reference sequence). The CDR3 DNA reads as TGTGCCAGCAGCTATGGGACGACCGAAGCTGGCTACACCTTC. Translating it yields CASSYGTTEAGYTF.

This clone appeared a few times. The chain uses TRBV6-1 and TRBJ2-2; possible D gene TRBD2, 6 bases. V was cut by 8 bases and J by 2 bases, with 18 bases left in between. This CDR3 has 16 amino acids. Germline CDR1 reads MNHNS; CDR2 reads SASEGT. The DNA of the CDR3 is TGTGCCAGCTTTCCGCCAAGGACTATAAACACCGGGGAGCTGTTTTTT. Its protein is CASFPPRTINTGELFF.

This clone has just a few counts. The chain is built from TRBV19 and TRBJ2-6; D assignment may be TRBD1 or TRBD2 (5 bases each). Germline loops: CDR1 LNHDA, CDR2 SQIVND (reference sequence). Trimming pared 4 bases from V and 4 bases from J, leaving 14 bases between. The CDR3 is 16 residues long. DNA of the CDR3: TGTGCCAGTAGTAGGGACCTACAGCGCGGGGCCAACGTCCTGACTTTC. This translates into CASSRDLQRGANVLTF.

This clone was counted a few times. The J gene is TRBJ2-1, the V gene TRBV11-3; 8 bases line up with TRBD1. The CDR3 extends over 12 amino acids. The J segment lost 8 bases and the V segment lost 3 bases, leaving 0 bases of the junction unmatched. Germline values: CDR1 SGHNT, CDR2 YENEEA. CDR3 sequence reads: CASSFRGHEQFF. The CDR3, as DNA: TGTGCCAGCAGCTTCAGGGGGCATGAGCAGTTCTTC.

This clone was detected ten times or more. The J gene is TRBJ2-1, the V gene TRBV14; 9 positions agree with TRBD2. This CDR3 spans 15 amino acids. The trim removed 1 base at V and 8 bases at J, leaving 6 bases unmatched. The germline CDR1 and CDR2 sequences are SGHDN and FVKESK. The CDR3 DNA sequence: TGTGCCAGCAGCCAAGGTAGCGGGAGTTACTATGAGCAGTTCTTC. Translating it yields CASSQGSGSYYEQFF.